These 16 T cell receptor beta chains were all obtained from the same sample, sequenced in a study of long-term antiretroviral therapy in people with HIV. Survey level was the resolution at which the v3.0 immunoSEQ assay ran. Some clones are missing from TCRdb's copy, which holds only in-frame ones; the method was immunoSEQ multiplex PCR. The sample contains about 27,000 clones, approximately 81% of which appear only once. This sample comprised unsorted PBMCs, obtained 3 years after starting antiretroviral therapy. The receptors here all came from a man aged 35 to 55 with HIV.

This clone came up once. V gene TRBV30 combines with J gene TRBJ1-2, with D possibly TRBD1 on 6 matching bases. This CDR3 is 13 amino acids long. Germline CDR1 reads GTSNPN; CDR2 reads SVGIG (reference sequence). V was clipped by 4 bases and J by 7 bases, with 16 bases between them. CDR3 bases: TGTGCCTGGATGGTGACAGGTTCTCGTGGCTACACCTTC. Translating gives CAWMVTGSRGYTF.

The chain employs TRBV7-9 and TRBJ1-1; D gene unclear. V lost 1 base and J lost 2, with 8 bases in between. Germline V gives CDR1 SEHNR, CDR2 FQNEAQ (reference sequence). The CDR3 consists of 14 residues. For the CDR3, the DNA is TGTGCCAGCAGCTTAGTGGTGATTAACACTGAAGCTTTCTTT. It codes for CASSLVVINTEAFF.

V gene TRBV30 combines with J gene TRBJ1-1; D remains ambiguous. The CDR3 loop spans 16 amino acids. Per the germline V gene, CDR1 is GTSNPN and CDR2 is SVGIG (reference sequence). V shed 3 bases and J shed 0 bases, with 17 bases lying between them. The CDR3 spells CAWSEPGSLMNTEAFF. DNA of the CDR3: TGTGCCTGGAGCGAACCAGGTTCTCTAATGAACACTGAAGCTTTCTTT.

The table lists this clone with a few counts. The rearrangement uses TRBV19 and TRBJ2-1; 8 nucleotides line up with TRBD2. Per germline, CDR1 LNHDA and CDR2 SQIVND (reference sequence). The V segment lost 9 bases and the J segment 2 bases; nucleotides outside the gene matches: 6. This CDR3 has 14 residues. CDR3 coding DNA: TGTGCCAGCACCGGGGGGGCGGCCTACAATGAGCAGTTCTTC. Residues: CASTGGAAYNEQFF.

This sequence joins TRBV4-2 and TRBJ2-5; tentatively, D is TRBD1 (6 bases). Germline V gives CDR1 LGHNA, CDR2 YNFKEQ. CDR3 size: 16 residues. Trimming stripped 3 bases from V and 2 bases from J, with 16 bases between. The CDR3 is CASSQGRQELQETQYF. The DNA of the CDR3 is TGTGCCAGCAGCCAGGGACGACAGGAGCTACAAGAGACCCAGTACTTC.

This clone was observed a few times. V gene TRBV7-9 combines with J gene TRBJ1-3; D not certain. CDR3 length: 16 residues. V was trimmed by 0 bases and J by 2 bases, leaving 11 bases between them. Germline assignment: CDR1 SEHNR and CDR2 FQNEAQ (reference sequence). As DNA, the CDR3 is TGTGCCAGCAGCTTAGCACACCTGGGGACTGGAAACACCATATATTTT. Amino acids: CASSLAHLGTGNTIYF.

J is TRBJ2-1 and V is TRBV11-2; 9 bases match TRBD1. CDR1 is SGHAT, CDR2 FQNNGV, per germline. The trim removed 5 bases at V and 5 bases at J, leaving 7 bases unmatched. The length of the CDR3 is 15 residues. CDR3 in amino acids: CASSRPGQGDNEQFF. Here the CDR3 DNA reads TGTGCCAGCAGCCGACCGGGACAGGGAGACAATGAGCAGTTCTTC.

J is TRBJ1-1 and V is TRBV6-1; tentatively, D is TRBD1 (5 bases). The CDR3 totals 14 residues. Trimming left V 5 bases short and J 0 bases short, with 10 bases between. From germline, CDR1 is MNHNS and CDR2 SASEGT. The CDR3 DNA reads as TGTGCCAGCAGTATAAACAGGTTGAACACTGAAGCTTTCTTT. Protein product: CASSINRLNTEAFF.

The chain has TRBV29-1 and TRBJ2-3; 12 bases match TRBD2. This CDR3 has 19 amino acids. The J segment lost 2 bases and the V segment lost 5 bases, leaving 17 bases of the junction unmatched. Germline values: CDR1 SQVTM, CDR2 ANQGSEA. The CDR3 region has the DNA TGCAGCGTTCGCTCTTTCGGGCTAGCGGGAGGGCGGTCCACAGATACGCAGTATTTT. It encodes CSVRSFGLAGGRSTDTQYF.

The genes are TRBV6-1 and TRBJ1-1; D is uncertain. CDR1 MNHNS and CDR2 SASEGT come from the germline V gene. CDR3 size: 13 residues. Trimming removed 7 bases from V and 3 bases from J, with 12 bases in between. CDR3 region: CASTSARDTEAFF. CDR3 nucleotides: TGTGCCAGCACTAGCGCTCGGGACACTGAAGCTTTCTTT.

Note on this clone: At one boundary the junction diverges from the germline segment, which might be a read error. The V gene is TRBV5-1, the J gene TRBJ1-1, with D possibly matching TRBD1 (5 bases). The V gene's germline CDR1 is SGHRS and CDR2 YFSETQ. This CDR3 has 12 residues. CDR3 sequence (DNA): TGCGCCAGCAGCTTGGCCTTGGGGGAGCGTGGGTTT. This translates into CASSLALGERGF.

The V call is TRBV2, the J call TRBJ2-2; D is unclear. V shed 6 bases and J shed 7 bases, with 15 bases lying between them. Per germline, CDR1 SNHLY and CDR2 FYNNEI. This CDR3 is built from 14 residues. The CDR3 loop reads CASRPRPGGGELFF. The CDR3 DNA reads TGTGCCAGCAGACCTCGACCTGGTGGCGGGGAGCTGTTTTTT.

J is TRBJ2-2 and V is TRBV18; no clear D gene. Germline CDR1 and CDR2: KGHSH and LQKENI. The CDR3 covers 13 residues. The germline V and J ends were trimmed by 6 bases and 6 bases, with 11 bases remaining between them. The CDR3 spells CASSPTIPGELFF. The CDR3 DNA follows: TGTGCCAGCTCTCCGACCATTCCCGGGGAGCTGTTTTTT.

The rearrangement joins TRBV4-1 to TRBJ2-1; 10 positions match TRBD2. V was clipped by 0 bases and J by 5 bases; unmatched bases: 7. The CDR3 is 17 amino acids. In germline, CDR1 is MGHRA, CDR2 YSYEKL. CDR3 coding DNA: TGCGCCAGCAGCCAAGATAAAAGCGGGGGGGAGGACAATGAGCAGTTCTTC. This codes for CASSQDKSGGEDNEQFF.

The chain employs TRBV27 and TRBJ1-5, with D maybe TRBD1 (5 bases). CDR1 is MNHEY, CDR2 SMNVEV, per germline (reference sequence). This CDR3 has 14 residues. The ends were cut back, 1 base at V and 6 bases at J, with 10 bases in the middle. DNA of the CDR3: TGTGCCAGCAGTTTATGGGGGGAGGGTCAGCCCCAGCATTTT. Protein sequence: CASSLWGEGQPQHF.

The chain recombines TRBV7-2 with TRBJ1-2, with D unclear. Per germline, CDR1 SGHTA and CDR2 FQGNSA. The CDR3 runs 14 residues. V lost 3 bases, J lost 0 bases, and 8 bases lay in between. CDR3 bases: TGTGCCAGCAGCTTGGCCGGGACTAACTATGGCTACACCTTC. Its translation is CASSLAGTNYGYTF.